The next 9 T cell receptor beta chains were all read from a single sample in a study of blood T cell repertoires in COVID-19. Assay used: immunoSEQ multiplex PCR; TCRdb lists only in-frame clones, some missing. The sample gives 200,000 or so clones, roughly 80% of which show up once; less than 11% is in the top ten. The source material was peripheral blood. These receptors were obtained from a woman aged 80 or over with acute or convalescent COVID-19.

The chain links TRBV19 to TRBJ1-1; 9 bases agree with TRBD1. This CDR3 has 14 amino acids. CDR1 LNHDA and CDR2 SQIVND come from the germline V gene (reference sequence). J was trimmed by 8 bases and V by 9 bases; bases with no gene match: 13. The CDR3 bases are TGTGCCAGCTATAAAGGGACAGGGTTTCGCGAAGCTTTCTTT. It yields the protein CASYKGTGFREAFF.

This clone was observed a handful of times. The V call is TRBV3-1 (or the pseudogene TRBV3-2), the J call TRBJ1-4; D gene ambiguous. The CDR3 has 16 amino acids. Trimming left V 2 bases short and J 3 bases short, with 13 bases between. Germline V CDR1 and CDR2: LGHDT, YNNKEL (reference sequence). CDR3 sequence reads: CASSQYIPLANEKLFF. For the CDR3, the DNA is TGTGCCAGCAGCCAATACATACCGCTGGCTAATGAAAAACTGTTTTTT.

The chain employs TRBV11-2 and TRBJ2-7, with TRBD1 identical over 8 bases. Germline CDR1 and CDR2: SGHAT and FQNNGV. This CDR3 region has 16 residues. V shed 5 bases and J 0 bases; nucleotides not matched to a gene: 9. CDR3: CASSPGTGSPSYEQYF. In DNA, the CDR3 is TGTGCCAGCAGCCCAGGGACAGGTTCGCCCTCCTACGAGCAGTACTTC.

The chain joins TRBV28 to TRBJ2-3; a possible D gene is TRBD2 (6 bases). V lost 6 bases, J lost 1 base, and 26 bases lay in between. From germline, CDR1 is MDHEN and CDR2 SYDVKM. CDR3 length: 19 amino acids. CDR3 protein: CASRPLSAGPRSGTDTQYF. The CDR3 DNA sequence: TGTGCCAGCAGACCTCTCAGCGCGGGACCCCGGTCAGGCACAGATACGCAGTATTTT.

This clone was picked up a small number of times. The chain has TRBV5-8 and TRBJ2-7, with 8 positions matching TRBD1. The CDR3 has 14 amino acids. CDR1 SGHTS and CDR2 YDEGEE come from the germline V gene. With 4 bases clipped from V and 3 bases from J, the junction kept 6 bases outside the gene matches. The CDR3 reads CASSTGQGNYEQYF. Written as DNA, the CDR3 is TGTGCCAGCAGCACCGGACAGGGAAACTACGAGCAGTACTTC.

The sample holds one count of this clone. The chain links TRBV18 to TRBJ2-7; D is unclear. The CDR3 runs to 16 residues. Per germline, CDR1 KGHSH and CDR2 LQKENI. V lost 1 base to trimming and J lost 0 bases, with 13 bases between them. CDR3 loop: CASSPHGYPNSYEQYF. In nucleotides, the CDR3 is TGTGCCAGCTCACCACACGGGTACCCTAACTCCTACGAGCAGTACTTC.

This clone was counted many times. The gene calls are TRBV11-2 and TRBJ1-2, with 7 bases lining up with TRBD1. The CDR3 is 15 amino acids. V gave up 5 bases and J gave up 2 bases; unmatched junction bases: 8. CDR1 is SGHAT, CDR2 FQNNGV, per germline. The CDR3 nucleotides are TGTGCCAGCAGCCCGTACGGGACAGTCAACTATGGCTACACCTTC. It yields the protein CASSPYGTVNYGYTF.

The J gene is TRBJ2-1, the V gene TRBV5-1, with a tentative D call TRBD2 (6 bases). CDR3 length equals 14 residues. V gave up 3 bases and J gave up 4 bases, with 11 bases separating them. The germline V gene encodes CDR1 SGHRS and CDR2 YFSETQ. As DNA, the CDR3 is TGCGCCAGCAGCTCGCGGGACTCATACAATGAGCAGTTCTTC. This gives the protein CASSSRDSYNEQFF. The full variable domain, completed using reference TRBV5-1 and TRBJ2-1, is KAGVTQTPRYLIKTRGQQVTLSCSPISGHRSVSWYQQTPGQGLQFLFEYFSETQRNKGNFPGRFSGRQFSNSRSEMNVSTLELGDSALYLCASSSRDSYNEQFFGPGTRLTVL.

This chain joins TRBV28 and TRBJ1-5; no firm D call. In germline, CDR1 is MDHEN, CDR2 SYDVKM. V lost 6 bases, J lost 0 bases, and 6 bases lay in between. This CDR3 region has 13 residues. CDR3: CASRADSNQPQHF. The CDR3 region has the DNA TGTGCCAGCAGGGCAGATAGCAATCAGCCCCAGCATTTT.